This TCR beta chain stems from a study of CD8 T cells in Susac syndrome. Random hexamers primed reverse transcription of 0.5 to 1 ug RNA. Each CDR3 protein gets one entry after TCRdb re-called the immunoSEQ multiplex PCR reads with MiXCR. Seen here are 150,000 or so distinct CDR3 sequences, around 93% observed once, and the top ten hold roughly 0.14%. The junction had 14 bases not matched to a gene; V was cut back by 3 bases and J by 4 bases. This CDR3 region has 17 residues. The receptor's source is a human donor with Susac syndrome. V usage is TRBV12-3 or TRBV12-4 and J usage is TRBJ1-1; 7 nucleotides agree with TRBD1. Sequenced input: CD4+ T cells from PBMCs. CDR3 in DNA: TGTGCCAGCAGTTTGAGGGGCCAGACAGGGAAGGGCACTGAAGCTTTCTTT. This translates into CASSLRGQTGKGTEAFF.